The 15 T cell receptor gamma chains below all came from one sample that was sequenced in a study of gamma-delta T cells after stem cell transplantation. TCRdb re-called clones from the RT-PCR reads via CATT. The sample contains 400 or so gamma-chain clones, 2.1% of which appear only once. Sequenced material: gamma-delta T cells. The receptors stem from a human donor. It is not recorded whose cells these are; they may come from a transplant donor.

Points on this clone: This is likely an artifact of a read error, given a far larger clone one base away. The rearrangement joins TRGV9 to TRGJP. The CDR3 is 18 amino acids. Germline CDR1 is GITISATS and CDR2 is ISYDGTV (reference sequence). The CDR3 is CALREVQISELGKKIKVF. In DNA, the CDR3 is TGTGCCTTGCGGGAGGTCCAAATTTCAGAGTTGGGCAAAAAAATCAAGGTATTT.

A few counts support this clone. TCRdb's protein for this DNA is that of a much larger clone and differs from the translation at residue 4, likely a read error; the protein shown is the DNA translation. V is TRGV9 and J is TRGJP. This CDR3 comprises 16 residues. The germline gives CDR1 GITISATS, CDR2 ISYDGTV (reference sequence). The CDR3 reads CALCEVLELGKKIKVF. Written as DNA, the CDR3 is TGTGCCTTGTGTGAGGTGCTGGAGTTGGGCAAAAAAATCAAGGTATTT.

Points on this clone: The protein that TCRdb holds for this DNA derives from a much larger clone and differs from the translated DNA at residue 3, which likely indicates a read error; the protein shown here is translated from the DNA. V and J are TRGV9 and TRGJP. The CDR3 extends over 16 amino acids. Germline V lookup: CDR1 GITISATS, CDR2 ISYDGTV (reference sequence). The CDR3 nucleotides read TGTGCCTCGTGGGAGGTTCCAGAGTTGGGCAAAAAAATCAAGGTATTT. It encodes CASWEVPELGKKIKVF.

This clone was counted a few times. Since a far larger clone is one base different, this is likely a read error. The chain recombines TRGV9 with TRGJP. The CDR3 consists of 16 residues. Per germline, CDR1 GITISATS and CDR2 ISYDGTV (reference sequence). CDR3 sequence reads: CALREVRELGKKIKVF. DNA of the CDR3: TGTGCCTTGCGGGAGGTGCGAGAGTTGGGCAAAAAAATCAAGGTATTT.

Turning to this clone: A far larger clone is just one base off, so this is likely a read error. J is TRGJ1 or TRGJ2 and V is TRGV2. This CDR3 has 14 residues. The germline V gene has CDR1 EGSNGY and CDR2 YDSYNSKV. The CDR3 bases are TGTGCCACCCGGGACGGGCTGTCGTATTATAAGAAACTCTTT. It yields the protein CATRDGLSYYKKLF.

As for this clone: The protein TCRdb lists belongs to a much larger clone and differs from this DNA's translation at residue 11, which points to a read error; the protein shown is made from the DNA. The chain joins TRGV9 to TRGJP. Germline-derived CDR1 and CDR2 are GITISATS and ISYDGTV (reference sequence). The CDR3 runs 17 residues. CDR3 coding DNA: TGTGCCTTGTGGGAGGTGCTAGAAGAGTTGGACAAAAAAATCAAGGTATTT. Residues: CALWEVLEELDKKIKVF.

Comments on this clone: TCRdb's protein, taken from a much larger clone, differs from this DNA's translation at residue 15, likely owing to a read error; the protein displayed comes from the DNA. V is TRGV9 and J is TRGJP. The end of the DNA fits TRGJP1 better, so the J call may be wrong. The germline V gene encodes CDR1 GITISATS and CDR2 ISYDGTV (reference sequence). The CDR3 loop spans 16 amino acids. The CDR3 nucleotides read TGTGCCTTGTGGGAGGCTCAAGAGTTGGGCAAAAAAATCAAGATATTT. This encodes CALWEAQELGKKIKIF.

As regards this clone: A far larger clone is just one base off, so this is likely a read error. This specimen includes other DNA sequences encoding the same CDR3. The gene calls are TRGV9 and TRGJP. The length of the CDR3 is 16 residues. From germline, CDR1 is GITISATS and CDR2 ISYDGTV (reference sequence). Here the CDR3 DNA reads TGTGCCTTGTGGGAGGTAGAAGAGTTGGGCAAGAAAATCAAGGTATTT. Translation: CALWEVEELGKKIKVF.

About this clone itself: For this DNA, TCRdb reports the protein of a much larger clone, which diverges at residue 9, most likely from a read error; the protein presented here is translated directly from the DNA. This sequence joins TRGV9 and TRGJP. CDR3 length equals 15 residues. Germline loops: CDR1 GITISATS, CDR2 ISYDGTV (reference sequence). The CDR3 protein is CALWEEQLDKKIKVF. The CDR3 DNA follows: TGTGCCTTGTGGGAGGAGCAGTTGGACAAAAAAATCAAGGTATTT.

Regarding this clone: A far bigger clonotype differs at one base, so this is likely a read error. This specimen includes other DNA sequences encoding the same CDR3. The V call is TRGV9, the J call TRGJP. The CDR3 spans 18 residues. Looked up from germline, CDR1 is GITISATS and CDR2 is ISYDGTV (reference sequence). In DNA, the CDR3 is TGTGCTTTGTGGGAGGTCCAAATTTCAGAGTTGGGCAAAAAAATCAAGGTATTT. This gives the protein CALWEVQISELGKKIKVF.

This clone was counted between two and nine times. TCRdb records a much larger clone's protein for this DNA, with a difference at residue 3 that likely arises from a read error; the protein given is the translation of the DNA. The rearrangement uses TRGV9 and TRGJP. The CDR3 has 17 residues. CDR1 and CDR2 from the germline V gene are GITISATS and ISYDGTV (reference sequence). The CDR3 reads CASWEVQSELGKKIKVF. The CDR3 bases are TGTGCCTCGTGGGAGGTGCAGTCAGAGTTGGGCAAAAAAATCAAGGTATTT.

Relative to its sample, this clone is large (0.1 to 1%). The chain recombines TRGV9 with TRGJP. The CDR3 runs to 15 residues. Trimming took 0 bases from V and 7 from J; bases not matched to a gene: 0. Germline assignment: CDR1 GITISATS and CDR2 ISYDGTV (reference sequence). CDR3 coding DNA: TGTGCCTTGTGGGAGGTGGAGTTGGGCAAAAAAATCAAGGTATTT. This sequence encodes CALWEVELGKKIKVF.

This clone was counted between two and nine times. This likely traces to a read error, being one base from a far larger clone. The sample has other DNA sequences that encode this CDR3 too. The genes are TRGV9 and TRGJP. There are 17 residues in the CDR3. CDR1 and CDR2 from the germline V gene are GITISATS and ISYDGTV (reference sequence). The CDR3 spells CALWEVRQELGKKIKVF. The CDR3 nucleotides are TGTGCTTTGTGGGAGGTTAGACAAGAGTTGGGCAAAAAAATCAAGGTATTT.

This clone was counted a few times. A far bigger clonotype differs at one base, so this is likely a read error. This same CDR3 is encoded by further DNA sequences in the sample. The CDR3 DNA follows: TGTGCCTTGTGGGAGGTGCTAGAAGAGTTAGGCAAAAAAATCAAGGTATTT. Translation gives CALWEVLEELGKKIKVF. This chain links TRGV9 with TRGJP. Germline V gives CDR1 GITISATS, CDR2 ISYDGTV (reference sequence). This CDR3 comprises 17 residues.

A note on this clone: TCRdb pairs this DNA with a much larger clone's protein that differs at residue 5, likely a read error; the protein shown was translated from the DNA. The chain is built from TRGV9 and TRGJP. This CDR3 is 16 amino acids long. Per germline, CDR1 GITISATS and CDR2 ISYDGTV (reference sequence). With 5 bases clipped from V and 7 bases from J, the junction kept 8 bases outside the gene matches. The CDR3 here is CALWGVGELGKKIKVF. CDR3 in DNA: TGTGCCTTGTGGGGGGTCGGGGAGTTGGGCAAAAAAATCAAGGTATTT.